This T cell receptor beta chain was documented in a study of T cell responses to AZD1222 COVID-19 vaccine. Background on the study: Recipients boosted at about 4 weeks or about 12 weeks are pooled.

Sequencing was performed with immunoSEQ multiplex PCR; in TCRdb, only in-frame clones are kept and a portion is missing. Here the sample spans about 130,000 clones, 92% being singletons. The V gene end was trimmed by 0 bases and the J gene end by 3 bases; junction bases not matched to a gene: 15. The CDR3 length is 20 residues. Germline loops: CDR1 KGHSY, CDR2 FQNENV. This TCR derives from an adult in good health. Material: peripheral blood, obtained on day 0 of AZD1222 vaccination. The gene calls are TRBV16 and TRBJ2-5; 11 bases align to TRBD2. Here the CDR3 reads CASSQSPLQVSLAGEETQYF. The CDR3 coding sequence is TGTGCCAGCAGCCAATCACCCCTTCAGGTTTCACTAGCGGGAGAAGAGACCCAGTACTTC.